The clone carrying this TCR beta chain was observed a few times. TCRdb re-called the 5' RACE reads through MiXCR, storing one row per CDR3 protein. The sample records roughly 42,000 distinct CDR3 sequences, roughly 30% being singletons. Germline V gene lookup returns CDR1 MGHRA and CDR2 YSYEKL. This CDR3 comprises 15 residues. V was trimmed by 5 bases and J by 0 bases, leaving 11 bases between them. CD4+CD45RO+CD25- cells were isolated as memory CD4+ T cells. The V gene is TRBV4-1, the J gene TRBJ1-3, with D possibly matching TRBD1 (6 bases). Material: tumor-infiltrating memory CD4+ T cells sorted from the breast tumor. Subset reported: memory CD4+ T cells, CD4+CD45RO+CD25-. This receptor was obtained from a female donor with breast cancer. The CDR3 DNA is TGCGCCAGCAGCACCGGACAGAGCTCTGGAAACACCATATATTTT. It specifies CASSTGQSSGNTIYF.